These 8 T cell receptor beta chains came from one sample sequenced in a study of shared clonotypes between healthy human individuals. The data were produced by immunoSEQ multiplex PCR, yet TCRdb's version contains in-frame clones alone and is incomplete. The sample lists 700,000 or so clones; about two thirds were seen once. The specimen was memory CD4+ T cells sorted from blood. Subset reported: CD45RA-negative fraction. The receptors were gathered from a woman aged 25 to 39 in good health.

Notes on this clone: The same CDR3 is also encoded by other DNA sequences in this sample. The chain carries TRBV2 and TRBJ2-7; D gene unclear. This CDR3 comprises 12 residues. With 6 bases removed from V and 0 bases from J, the gap between germline ends came to 6 bases. CDR1 is SNHLY, CDR2 FYNNEI, per germline. CDR3 residues: CASRGDSYEQYF. CDR3 nucleotide sequence: TGTGCCAGCAGAGGCGACTCCTACGAGCAGTACTTC.

About this clone itself: Other DNA sequences within the sample encode an identical CDR3. This sequence joins TRBV5-1 and TRBJ2-3; D call uncertain. The CDR3 extends over 15 amino acids. V was cut by 0 bases and J by 0 bases, with 8 bases left in between. Germline V CDR1 and CDR2: SGHRS, YFSETQ. CDR3 nucleotides: TGCGCCAGCAGCTTGGGCCCTAGTAGCACAGATACGCAGTATTTT. It translates to CASSLGPSSTDTQYF.

This clone has just a few counts. The chain is built from TRBV29-1 and TRBJ1-1; the D is unclear. Germline V gene data show CDR1 as SQVTM and CDR2 as ANQGSEA. The CDR3 runs to 13 residues. With 1 base removed from V and 6 bases from J, the gap between germline ends came to 12 bases. The CDR3 bases are TGCAGCGTTGAAGCGGGTCCAGCCCCTGAAGCTTTCTTT. It is translated as CSVEAGPAPEAFF.

This chain uses TRBV5-4 with TRBJ2-1, with TRBD2 matching 10 bases. CDR1 SGHNT and CDR2 YYREEE come from the germline V gene (reference sequence). This CDR3 comprises 14 residues. J lost 4 bases, V lost 7 bases, and 5 bases had no gene match. The CDR3 sequence: CASPASGGYNEQFF. The DNA for the CDR3 is TGTGCCAGCCCTGCTAGCGGGGGATACAATGAGCAGTTCTTC.

The V call is TRBV29-1, the J call TRBJ2-3; D ambiguous. V was shortened by 0 bases and J by 3 bases, with 7 bases between the two germline ends. Germline V gene lookup returns CDR1 SQVTM and CDR2 ANQGSEA. The CDR3 totals 13 residues. This CDR3 is CSVEDLFTDTQYF. CDR3 bases: TGCAGCGTTGAAGATCTATTTACAGATACGCAGTATTTT.

The chain is built from TRBV7-9 and TRBJ1-1; no firm D call. CDR1 SEHNR and CDR2 FQNEAQ come from the germline V gene (reference sequence). V shed 8 bases and J shed 4 bases, with 17 bases lying between them. The CDR3 totals 14 residues. CDR3 region: CASFGGSVITEAFF. In DNA form, the CDR3 reads TGTGCCAGCTTCGGTGGGTCGGTCATCACTGAAGCTTTCTTT.

The chain combines TRBV2 with TRBJ2-7, with 8 bases aligning to TRBD2. The ends lost 5 bases at V and 6 bases at J; junction bases unmatched: 12. The CDR3 runs 15 residues. Germline values: CDR1 SNHLY, CDR2 FYNNEI. CDR3 bases: TGTGCCAGCAGTAGGACTAGCTTCGTAGAAGGCGAGCAGTACTTC. Translated, it gives CASSRTSFVEGEQYF.

The rearrangement joins TRBV5-1 to TRBJ2-5, with TRBD2 as a possible D gene (5 bases). The CDR3 loop spans 16 amino acids. The germline V gene encodes CDR1 SGHRS and CDR2 YFSETQ. V lost 2 bases, J lost 2 bases, and 16 bases lay in between. CDR3 DNA: TGCGCCAGCAGCTTATTAGCCAGAGGAGGACAAGAGACCCAGTACTTC. This gives the protein CASSLLARGGQETQYF. Variable domain in full (rest from reference TRBV5-1 and TRBJ2-5): KAGVTQTPRYLIKTRGQQVTLSCSPISGHRSVSWYQQTPGQGLQFLFEYFSETQRNKGNFPGRFSGRQFSNSRSEMNVSTLELGDSALYLCASSLLARGGQETQYFGPGTRLLVL.